This T cell receptor beta chain was recovered during a study of T-cell reconstitution after alpha-beta-depleted transplantation in children. Points from the study as a whole: After one year, T-cell counts and TCRbeta diversity mostly came from new T cells. After transplant, at about two months, alpha-beta T cells were reportedly derived from several hundred expanded graft clones. High day-60 TCRbeta diversity in some patients came from surviving recipient T cells and thymic progenitors.

This clonotype was recorded many times. Its specificity is unknown. The V segment lost 4 bases and the J segment 5 bases; nucleotides outside the gene matches: 7. Germline loops: CDR1 LGHNA, CDR2 YNFKEQ. The CDR3 contains 14 residues. A TCRbeta library incorporating unique molecular identifiers was prepared. TCRdb called the PCR reads again in MiXCR, with one record for every CDR3 protein. The sample holds around 270,000 distinct CDR3 sequences, over 7% seen once. This TCR was recovered from a female patient aged 2-9 years who had a stem cell transplant for Fanconi anemia, so the T cells may come from the graft donor. The sequencing used peripheral blood, collected 360 days after TCRalphabeta/CD19-depleted stem cell transplant. V is TRBV4-2 and J is TRBJ2-7; TRBD1 matches at 8 bases. CDR3 sequence reads: CASSLLDRDHEQYF. CDR3 nucleotide sequence: TGTGCCAGCAGCCTCTTGGACAGGGACCACGAGCAGTACTTC.